This T cell receptor (beta chain) appears in the sequencing data of a study of blood T cell repertoires in COVID-19. The table came from immunoSEQ multiplex PCR; TCRdb's copy has only in-frame clones and leaves some out. The table has over 200,000 clones, about four fifths seen once. With 0 bases clipped from V and 4 bases from J, the junction kept 13 bases outside the gene matches. Looked up from germline, CDR1 is SGHRS and CDR2 is YFSETQ. This CDR3 contains 20 residues. This clone showed up just a few times. The participants were between about 18 and 95 years old and came from under 25 US areas. The origin of this receptor is a woman aged 45 to 65 with acute COVID-19. The sequenced sample consisted of PBMCs or T cells enriched from blood (not recorded which). J is TRBJ2-2 and V is TRBV5-1; 12 nucleotides line up with TRBD2. CDR3 in amino acids: CASSLGASGRALIGTGELFF. CDR3 sequence (DNA): TGCGCCAGCAGCTTGGGGGCTAGCGGGAGGGCCCTGATCGGCACCGGGGAGCTGTTTTTT.